The 20 T cell receptor beta chains presented below share a single source sample, sequenced in a study of OX40 agonist ivuxolimab in advanced cancers. Libraries were prepared by immunoSEQ multiplex PCR; TCRdb keeps only in-frame clonotypes and omits some of them. The data contain some 100,000 clones, approximately 90% of them seen just once; the ten biggest clones take up 0.7% to 1%. The starting material was CD4+ or CD8+ T cells sorted from blood, obtained in a trial of the OX40 agonist ivuxolimab. Receptor source: an adult with an advanced solid tumor such as melanoma, head and neck, liver or kidney cancer.

The chain uses TRBV5-1 and TRBJ2-2, with D tentatively TRBD2 (5 bases). Germline V gene lookup returns CDR1 SGHRS and CDR2 YFSETQ. The CDR3 runs 15 residues. Deletions cut 0 bases from V and 5 bases from J, with 11 bases between. The CDR3 sequence: CASSLDSGETGELFF. CDR3 bases: TGCGCCAGCAGCTTGGACAGCGGAGAAACCGGGGAGCTGTTTTTT.

This chain joins TRBV4-3 and TRBJ1-2; D perhaps matches TRBD1 (6 bases). V was clipped by 5 bases and J by 3 bases, with 13 bases between them. This CDR3 has 14 residues. CDR1 is LGHNA and CDR2 is YSLEER in the germline V gene. CDR3 region: CASSSAQGHYGYTF. The CDR3, as DNA: TGCGCCAGCAGCTCCGCCCAGGGGCACTATGGCTACACCTTC.

The V call is TRBV4-1, the J call TRBJ1-2; D possibly corresponds to TRBD1 (6 bases). V was pared by 0 bases and J by 2 bases, with 10 bases between. CDR1 is MGHRA and CDR2 is YSYEKL in the germline V gene. The CDR3 is 15 amino acids. CDR3 DNA: TGCGCCAGCAGCCAAGAGTCAGGGGAGAACTATGGCTACACCTTC. Its protein product is CASSQESGENYGYTF.

The count of this clone is one. The same CDR3 also results from other DNA sequences found in this sample. The chain has TRBV19 and TRBJ2-3, with D uncertain. Germline values: CDR1 LNHDA, CDR2 SQIVND (reference sequence). Trimming took off 3 bases at V and 3 bases at J, with 4 bases between the two ends. This CDR3 contains 12 residues. CDR3 nucleotides: TGTGCCAGTAGTATTGGTACAGATACGCAGTATTTT. This codes for CASSIGTDTQYF. The whole variable domain, remainder taken from reference TRBV19 and TRBJ2-3, is DGGITQSPKYLFRKEGQNVTLSCEQNLNHDAMYWYRQDPGQGLRLIYYSQIVNDFQKGDIAEGYSVSREKKESFPLTVTSAQKNPTAFYLCASSIGTDTQYFGPGTRLTVL.

This clone was seen only once. The V gene is TRBV30, the J gene TRBJ1-1, with D possibly being TRBD1 (5 bases). CDR3 length equals 13 residues. The germline gives CDR1 GTSNPN, CDR2 SVGIG (reference sequence). V was cut by 0 bases and J by 4 bases, with 9 bases left in between. CDR3 in amino acids: CAWSVRDATEAFF. The CDR3 nucleotides are TGTGCCTGGAGTGTACGGGACGCCACTGAAGCTTTCTTT.

Note on this clone: This same CDR3 is encoded by further DNA sequences in the sample. V and J are TRBV19 and TRBJ1-5; D is unresolved. The CDR3 contains 15 residues. Germline V gives CDR1 LNHDA, CDR2 SQIVND (reference sequence). V was trimmed by 1 base and J by 1 base, leaving 8 bases between them. The CDR3 is CASSIGGISNQPQHF. In DNA, the CDR3 is TGTGCCAGTAGTATAGGGGGAATAAGCAATCAGCCCCAGCATTTT. The full variable domain, rest sourced from reference TRBV19 and TRBJ1-5, is DGGITQSPKYLFRKEGQNVTLSCEQNLNHDAMYWYRQDPGQGLRLIYYSQIVNDFQKGDIAEGYSVSREKKESFPLTVTSAQKNPTAFYLCASSIGGISNQPQHFGDGTRLSIL.

The chain carries TRBV4-1 and TRBJ1-2; TRBD1 matches at 7 bases. Looked up from germline, CDR1 is MGHRA and CDR2 is YSYEKL. The CDR3 runs 15 residues. Trimming cost V 6 bases and J 2 bases; bases outside gene matches: 9. DNA of the CDR3: TGCGCCAGCAGTCTCACTGACAGGGAGAACTATGGCTACACCTTC. Amino acid sequence: CASSLTDRENYGYTF.

The V gene is TRBV19, the J gene TRBJ2-5; D may match TRBD1 or TRBD2 (5 bases each). The V gene lost 2 bases and the J gene lost 6 bases, with 16 bases spanning the gap. Germline-derived CDR1 and CDR2 are LNHDA and SQIVND (reference sequence). The CDR3 consists of 15 residues. For the CDR3, the DNA is TGTGCCAGTAGTATAACCGGGACGCCGGGCCAGACCCAGTACTTC. Amino acids: CASSITGTPGQTQYF. Based on the CDR3 plus reference TRBV19 and TRBJ2-5, the full variable domain is DGGITQSPKYLFRKEGQNVTLSCEQNLNHDAMYWYRQDPGQGLRLIYYSQIVNDFQKGDIAEGYSVSREKKESFPLTVTSAQKNPTAFYLCASSITGTPGQTQYFGPGTRLLVL.

V usage is TRBV19 and J usage is TRBJ2-1; TRBD2 matches 9 bases. With 4 bases clipped from V and 0 bases from J, the junction kept 4 bases outside the gene matches. In germline, CDR1 is LNHDA, CDR2 SQIVND (reference sequence). The CDR3 runs to 16 residues. CDR3 protein: CASSNSGGSSYNEQFF. CDR3 sequence (DNA): TGTGCCAGTAGTAATAGCGGGGGCAGCTCCTACAATGAGCAGTTCTTC.

The genes are TRBV5-1 and TRBJ1-3; D is uncertain. This CDR3 is built from 12 residues. Germline loops: CDR1 SGHRS, CDR2 YFSETQ. Trimming took 5 bases from V and 3 from J, leaving 6 bases between them. CDR3 residues: CASRADGNTIYF. CDR3 nucleotides: TGCGCCAGCAGGGCAGATGGAAACACCATATATTTT.

The table lists this clone with a count of one. The rearrangement uses TRBV28 and TRBJ2-1; TRBD1 matches at 7 bases. The CDR3 totals 13 residues. Germline assignment: CDR1 MDHEN and CDR2 SYDVKM. V gave up 6 bases and J gave up 10 bases; unmatched junction bases: 9. CDR3 nucleotide sequence: TGTGCCAGCAGACCGGGACAGAACTTGGAGCAGTTCTTC. It yields the protein CASRPGQNLEQFF.

V gene TRBV7-9 combines with J gene TRBJ2-2, with D perhaps matching TRBD1 (5 bases). Germline loops: CDR1 SEHNR, CDR2 FQNEAQ (reference sequence). V dropped 5 bases and J dropped 1 base, with 11 bases sitting between them. This CDR3 has 15 residues. CDR3 coding DNA: TGTGCCAGCAGCATTCGCCAGGGGAACACCGGGGAGCTGTTTTTT. It is translated as CASSIRQGNTGELFF.

CDR3 loop: CASSVVGDNKNIQYF. For the CDR3, the DNA is TGTGCCAGCAGCGTAGTAGGCGATAACAAAAACATTCAGTACTTC. V usage is TRBV9 and J usage is TRBJ2-4; unclear D gene. CDR1 is SGDLS, CDR2 YYNGEE, per germline. The CDR3 runs 15 residues. Trimming pared 0 bases from V and 3 bases from J, leaving 10 bases between.

The chain uses TRBV4-1 and TRBJ2-7, with 11 bases that match TRBD1. Germline loops: CDR1 MGHRA, CDR2 YSYEKL. J was trimmed by 5 bases and V by 3 bases; bases with no gene match: 9. This CDR3 has 16 residues. The chain's CDR3 is CASSHLGQGALDEQYF. In nucleotides, the CDR3 is TGCGCCAGCAGCCACCTAGGACAGGGGGCTCTAGACGAGCAGTACTTC.

This clone came up once. The chain couples TRBV4-2 to TRBJ1-4, with D maybe TRBD1 (5 bases). CDR1 is LGHNA and CDR2 is YNFKEQ in the germline V gene. Between the trimmed V and J ends, which lost 5 bases and 4 bases, there was a span of 17 bases. The CDR3 has 16 amino acids. The CDR3 loop reads CASSSREGSLNEKLFF. For the CDR3, the DNA is TGTGCCAGCAGCTCAAGAGAGGGGAGCCTTAATGAAAAACTGTTTTTT.

This sequence joins TRBV14 and TRBJ2-7, with TRBD2 matching over 8 bases. V lost 1 base and J lost 1; bases outside the gene matches: 3. The CDR3 runs to 15 residues. CDR1 is SGHDN, CDR2 FVKESK, per germline. The CDR3 loop is CASSQVPGGSYEQYF. The CDR3 DNA follows: TGTGCCAGCAGCCAAGTTCCGGGGGGGTCCTACGAGCAGTACTTC.

The rearrangement joins TRBV6-1 to TRBJ2-7, with D possibly TRBD1 on 5 matching bases. The germline CDR1 and CDR2 sequences are MNHNS and SASEGT. The germline V and J ends were trimmed by 1 base and 4 bases, with 8 bases remaining between them. CDR3 length equals 13 residues. In DNA, the CDR3 is TGTGCCAGCAGTGAAGAGGGGTTGTACGAGCAGTACTTC. Translating it yields CASSEEGLYEQYF.

This clone was seen a handful of times. The DNA of the CDR3 is TGTGCCAGCACCTTCGAGGGACAGGGGTACACTGAAGCTTTCTTT. Protein product: CASTFEGQGYTEAFF. This sequence joins TRBV6-5 and TRBJ1-1; 10 nucleotides align to TRBD1. The CDR3 runs 15 residues. From germline, CDR1 is MNHEY and CDR2 SVGAGI. Trimming took 7 bases from V and 3 from J; bases not matched to a gene: 8.

The sample holds a few counts of this clone. V and J are TRBV10-2 and TRBJ1-6, with TRBD1 matching over 10 bases. V shed 6 bases and J 7 bases; nucleotides not matched to a gene: 3. CDR1 and CDR2 (germline): WSHSY, SAAADI. This CDR3 is 14 amino acids long. Written as DNA, the CDR3 is TGCGCCAGCAGCGGGACAGGGGAAAATTCACCCCTCCACTTT. Translation gives CASSGTGENSPLHF.

This sequence joins TRBV11-2 and TRBJ2-3; TRBD1 aligns across 7 bases. The germline gives CDR1 SGHAT, CDR2 FQNNGV. CDR3 length equals 15 residues. Trimming took 4 bases from V and 0 from J; bases not matched to a gene: 4. The CDR3 coding sequence is TGTGCCAGCAGCTGGGGACAGAGAAGCACAGATACGCAGTATTTT. Protein product: CASSWGQRSTDTQYF.